This TCR beta chain emerged from a study of beta chain features in type 1 diabetes. CDR1 and CDR2 (germline): SGHNT, YYREEE (reference sequence). CDR3 size: 16 residues. After removal of 7 bases from V and 2 bases from J, the junction contained 11 bases not matched to a gene. Isolated RNA was reverse transcribed in full, so expressed TCRB transcripts were sequenced. Here immunoSEQ multiplex PCR was the method, and the copy in TCRdb shows in-frame clones only, minus some. The sample lists around 250,000 clones; 25% to 35% were seen once. Regarding the study as a whole: When VDJ junctions were examined, type 1 diabetes patients showed fewer insertions and more deletions.

This clone was detected only a few times. The antigen is undetermined. The sample was central memory CD4+ T cells from blood. This chain joins TRBV5-4 and TRBJ2-3; the match to TRBD2 covers 9 bases. This receptor was identified in a man in his thirties or forties in good health. The CDR3 reads CASSTRAGGPTDTQYF. In DNA, the CDR3 is TGTGCCAGCTCAACTCGTGCGGGGGGGCCCACAGATACGCAGTATTTT.